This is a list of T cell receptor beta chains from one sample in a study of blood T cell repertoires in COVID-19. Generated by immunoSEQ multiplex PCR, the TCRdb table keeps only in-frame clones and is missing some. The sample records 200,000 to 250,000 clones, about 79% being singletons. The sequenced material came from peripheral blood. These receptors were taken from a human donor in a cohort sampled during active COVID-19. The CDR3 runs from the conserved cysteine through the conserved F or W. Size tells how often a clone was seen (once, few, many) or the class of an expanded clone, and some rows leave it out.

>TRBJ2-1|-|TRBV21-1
CATSSGRANEQFF
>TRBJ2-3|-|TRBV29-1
CSVLGLVTDTQYF
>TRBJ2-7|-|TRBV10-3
CAIRSTSGSGGGEQYF
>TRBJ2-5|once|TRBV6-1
CASSDNRGKRELQETQYF
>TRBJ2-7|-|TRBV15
CATSREGTGAYEQYF
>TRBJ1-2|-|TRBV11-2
CASSPDRDLYGYTF
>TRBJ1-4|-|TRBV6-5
CASSYGTGAEKLFF
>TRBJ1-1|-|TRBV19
CASSISGTGAQNTEAFF
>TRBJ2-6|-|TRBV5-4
CASSLRTPVPGANVLTF
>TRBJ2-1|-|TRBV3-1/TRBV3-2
CASTIAGTSGTLGQFF
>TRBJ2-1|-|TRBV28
CASSSRGGLVYNEQFF
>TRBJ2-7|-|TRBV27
CASSVADSYEQYF
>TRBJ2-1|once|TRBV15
CATMRREINEQFF
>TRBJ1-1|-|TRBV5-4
CASSWGRTGEAFF
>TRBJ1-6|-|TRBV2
CASLGQGLDNSPLHF
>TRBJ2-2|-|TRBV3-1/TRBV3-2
CASSQVPGINTGELFF